This T cell receptor (beta chain) was retrieved from a study of blood T cell repertoires in COVID-19. Across the whole study: Donors in the United States, Italy and Spain gave samples during acute or convalescent COVID-19. Sources were T cells, B-cell-depleted T cells, or PBMCs; the material itself was cDNA or gDNA.

In the original workflow: How many nucleated cells were present was estimated from reference gene primer amplification. Some clones are missing from TCRdb's copy, which holds only in-frame ones; the method was immunoSEQ multiplex PCR. V and J calls and clone size are copied from that table; D and trimming were computed from the DNA. The sample records 43,000 or so clones, around 79% being singletons. V shed 6 bases and J shed 1 base, with 21 bases lying between them. The CDR3 length is 17 residues. Germline loops: CDR1 MNHEY, CDR2 SMNVEV (reference sequence). Sequenced sample: peripheral blood. The chain employs TRBV27 and TRBJ1-1; possible D gene TRBD1, 6 bases. The TCR comes from a woman aged 60-75 years with acute or convalescent COVID-19. DNA for the CDR3: TGTGCCAGCAGCCCTTTAAATCCGACAGGCCCGAACACTGAAGCTTTCTTT. This encodes CASSPLNPTGPNTEAFF.